The next 31 T cell receptor beta chains were all read from a single sample in a study of blood T cell repertoires in COVID-19. Assay: immunoSEQ multiplex PCR; the TCRdb copy retains only in-frame clones and omits some. The sample lists some 250,000 clones, approximately 85% occurring once. Specimen: peripheral blood. All receptors come from a human donor in a cohort sampled during active COVID-19.

This sequence joins TRBV18 and TRBJ2-3; maybe TRBD2 (7 bases). The CDR3 totals 16 residues. Germline CDR1 KGHSH, CDR2 LQKENI. Trimming took 6 bases from V and 5 from J, leaving 21 bases between them. As DNA, the CDR3 is TGTGCCAGCTCCCCCAGGTGGGGGGGGGCTGGAGATACGCAGTATTTT. Protein: CASSPRWGGAGDTQYF.

This chain uses TRBV19 with TRBJ2-3, with 10 positions matching TRBD1. The CDR3 spans 15 residues. The J segment lost 4 bases and the V segment lost 3 bases, leaving 4 bases of the junction unmatched. Germline V gene data show CDR1 as LNHDA and CDR2 as SQIVND (reference sequence). CDR3 nucleotide sequence: TGTGCCAGTAGTATCCGGGACAGGGGCGCAGATACGCAGTATTTT. Amino acids: CASSIRDRGADTQYF.

The genes are TRBV7-3 and TRBJ2-1; D is unclear. V was clipped by 3 bases and J by 0 bases, with 9 bases between them. This CDR3 has 15 amino acids. In germline, CDR1 is SGHTA, CDR2 FQGTGA. CDR3 nucleotide sequence: TGTGCCAGCAGCTTGACACGTAGCTCCTACAATGAGCAGTTCTTC. This translates into CASSLTRSSYNEQFF.

The chain carries TRBV4-2 and TRBJ2-7; D remains ambiguous. There are 13 residues in the CDR3. V was cut by 3 bases and J by 4 bases, with 10 bases left in between. The V gene's germline CDR1 is LGHNA and CDR2 YNFKEQ. CDR3 nucleotides: TGTGCCAGCAGCCAGGTAAAGGAGTACGAGCAGTACTTC. Protein sequence: CASSQVKEYEQYF.

The V call is TRBV12-2, the J call TRBJ2-7; TRBD1 reflects the table's D call only, with no check against the DNA. TRBV12-2 is a pseudogene. The CDR3 covers 15 residues. The CDR3 here is CASRLVRDITYEQYF. The CDR3 DNA follows: TGTGCAAGTCGCTTAGTCCGGGACATTACCTACGAGCAGTACTTC.

This chain connects TRBV5-1 to TRBJ1-1; 8 nucleotides agree with TRBD1. This CDR3 spans 15 amino acids. CDR1 is SGHRS, CDR2 YFSETQ, per germline. J gave up 2 bases and V 7 bases, and 10 bases lay outside the gene matches. CDR3 sequence reads: CASQQGASSNTEAFF. The CDR3 bases are TGCGCCAGCCAGCAGGGGGCTTCTTCTAACACTGAAGCTTTCTTT.

The rearrangement links TRBV6-5 to TRBJ1-1; D unclear. The CDR3 runs 13 residues. The ends were cut back, 5 bases at V and 5 bases at J, with 12 bases in the middle. Germline CDR1 reads MNHEY; CDR2 reads SVGAGI. CDR3: CASSNGLRTEAFF. DNA for the CDR3: TGTGCCAGCAGTAACGGTTTGCGGACTGAAGCTTTCTTT.

In this sample, this clone turned up once. This chain links TRBV6-1 with TRBJ1-2; no definite D call. V was cut by 1 base and J by 4 bases, with 4 bases left in between. CDR1 and CDR2 from the germline V gene are MNHNS and SASEGT. The CDR3 is 12 residues long. The CDR3 is CASSEDSYGYTF. In DNA form, the CDR3 reads TGTGCCAGCAGTGAAGACAGCTATGGCTACACCTTC.

The V and J genes are TRBV7-2 and TRBJ1-2, with D tentatively TRBD1 (6 bases). CDR1 is SGHTA and CDR2 is FQGNSA in the germline V gene. This CDR3 has 14 amino acids. V lost 0 bases and J lost 6, with 11 bases in between. CDR3 protein: CASSLAPGGDGYTF. The CDR3 coding sequence is TGTGCCAGCAGCTTAGCGCCGGGGGGCGATGGCTACACCTTC.

CDR3 sequence (DNA): TGTGCCAGCATCTTACAGGGGTTCGGTAACAATCAGCCCCAGCATTTT. Translated: CASILQGFGNNQPQHF. V is TRBV28 and J is TRBJ1-5; 7 nucleotides line up with TRBD1. The junction had 12 bases not matched to a gene; V was cut back by 7 bases and J by 3 bases. CDR1 is MDHEN, CDR2 SYDVKM, per germline. The CDR3 sequence is 16 residues long.

The V and J genes are TRBV5-4 and TRBJ2-7; D might be TRBD2 (6 bases). The CDR3 has 16 residues. Germline-derived CDR1 and CDR2 are SGHNT and YYREEE (reference sequence). The ends were cut back, 4 bases at V and 7 bases at J, with 24 bases in the middle. CDR3 DNA: TGTGCCAGCAGCCCCGATTTAGGTAGCGGCCCCCTGGAGCAGTACTTC. Its protein is CASSPDLGSGPLEQYF. Full variable domain (outside the CDR3, taken from reference TRBV5-4 and TRBJ2-7): ETGVTQSPTHLIKTRGQQVTLRCSSQSGHNTVSWYQQALGQGPQFIFQYYREEENGRGNFPPRFSGLQFPNYSSELNVNALELDDSALYLCASSPDLGSGPLEQYFGPGTRLTVT.

This chain uses TRBV25-1 with TRBJ2-3, with TRBD2 matching 8 bases. The CDR3 runs to 13 residues. V dropped 9 bases and J dropped 3; count of bases not matched to a gene: 5. Per germline, CDR1 MGHDK and CDR2 SYGVNS. CDR3: CASAGGGTDTQYF. The DNA of the CDR3 is TGTGCCAGTGCGGGGGGAGGTACAGATACGCAGTATTTT.

This CDR3 reads CASSLTGLDEQYF. The CDR3 DNA follows: TGTGCCAGCAGCTTAACAGGGCTCGACGAGCAGTACTTC. The chain joins TRBV11-2 to TRBJ2-7, with a possible D match to TRBD1 (6 bases). The CDR3 covers 13 residues. V was clipped by 2 bases and J by 5 bases, with 10 bases between them. CDR1 SGHAT and CDR2 FQNNGV come from the germline V gene.

The genes are TRBV4-3 and TRBJ1-2, with 7 positions matching TRBD1. Trimming removed 1 base from V and 8 bases from J; junction bases left unmatched: 7. The CDR3 totals 14 residues. Germline CDR1 reads LGHNA; CDR2 reads YSLEER. CDR3 coding DNA: TGCGCCAGCAGCCAAGGGGACAGTCTAGGGGGCTACACCTTC. Encoded protein: CASSQGDSLGGYTF.

This clone was seen more than once but under ten times. V is TRBV29-1 and J is TRBJ1-1; D not certain. This CDR3 comprises 13 residues. CDR1 SQVTM and CDR2 ANQGSEA come from the germline V gene. V lost 3 bases, J lost 0 bases, and 8 bases lay in between. For the CDR3, the DNA is TGCAGCGTTGAGACTGGAATGAACACTGAAGCTTTCTTT. The encoded protein is CSVETGMNTEAFF.

A remark on this clone: One junction end does not reproduce the germline sequence, and a read error may be involved. V and J are TRBV27 and TRBJ1-1; weak D call: TRBD1 (6 bases). The germline V gene encodes CDR1 MNHEY and CDR2 SMNVEV (reference sequence). The CDR3 consists of 15 residues. CDR3 protein: CAGSPPGHMNTEAFF. CDR3 nucleotides: TGTGCCGGCAGTCCCCCGGGACACATGAACACTGAAGCTTTCTTT.

The genes are TRBV29-1 and TRBJ1-4; TRBD1 matches 11 bases. V lost 7 bases, J lost 8 bases, and 3 bases stayed unmatched. Looked up from germline, CDR1 is SQVTM and CDR2 is ANQGSEA. This CDR3 is built from 12 residues. Here the CDR3 DNA reads TGCAGCGCCGGGACAGGGGGGGAAAAACTGTTTTTT. Amino acid sequence: CSAGTGGEKLFF.

The rearrangement joins TRBV5-4 to TRBJ2-7; D might be TRBD1 (5 bases). The CDR3 covers 14 residues. CDR1 and CDR2 from the germline V gene are SGHNT and YYREEE (reference sequence). Between the trimmed V and J ends, which lost 0 bases and 4 bases, there was a span of 11 bases. The CDR3 sequence is CASSLAGSGYEQYF. DNA for the CDR3: TGTGCCAGCAGCTTGGCAGGGTCAGGATACGAGCAGTACTTC.

V usage is TRBV10-3 and J usage is TRBJ2-1, with TRBD1 matching 9 bases. Germline V lookup: CDR1 ENHRY, CDR2 SYGVKD. Trimming cost V 10 bases and J 9 bases; bases outside gene matches: 10. CDR3 length: 13 amino acids. The CDR3 reads CANQGQGNGEQFF. The CDR3 region has the DNA TGTGCCAACCAGGGACAGGGAAATGGTGAGCAGTTCTTC.

The J gene is TRBJ2-2, the V gene TRBV7-9, with a tentative D call TRBD1 (5 bases). This CDR3 is built from 15 residues. Germline CDR1 SEHNR, CDR2 FQNEAQ (reference sequence). V dropped 5 bases and J dropped 5 bases, with 15 bases sitting between them. The CDR3 protein is CASSVRSRGTGELFF. The DNA of the CDR3 is TGTGCCAGCAGCGTACGCAGTAGGGGAACCGGGGAGCTGTTTTTT. The full variable domain, its missing parts supplied by reference TRBV7-9 and TRBJ2-2, is DTGVSQNPRHKITKRGQNVTFRCDPISEHNRLYWYRQTLGQGPEFLTYFQNEAQLEKSRLLSDRFSAERPKGSFSTLEIQRTEQGDSAMYLCASSVRSRGTGELFFGEGSRLTVL.

The CDR3 DNA is TGTGCCAGCTCACCACCTATGAACACTGAAGCTTTCTTT. Protein sequence: CASSPPMNTEAFF. The chain employs TRBV18 and TRBJ1-1, with D hard to call. Between the trimmed V and J ends, which lost 0 bases and 0 bases, there was a span of 2 bases. Germline CDR1 is KGHSH and CDR2 is LQKENI. The CDR3 extends over 13 amino acids. Complete variable domain (other parts from reference TRBV18 and TRBJ1-1): NAGVMQNPRHLVRRRGQEARLRCSPMKGHSHVYWYRQLPEEGLKFMVYLQKENIIDESGMPKERFSAEFPKEGPSILRIQQVVRGDSAAYFCASSPPMNTEAFFGQGTRLTVV.

Only a few counts were recorded for this clone. This sequence joins TRBV7-2 and TRBJ2-3; D uncertain. With 5 bases removed from V and 0 bases from J, the gap between germline ends came to 6 bases. CDR1 is SGHTA, CDR2 FQGNSA, per germline. The CDR3 is made up of 13 amino acids. The CDR3 DNA reads as TGTGCCAGCAGCGTGGCCAGCACAGATACGCAGTATTTT. Translated: CASSVASTDTQYF.

This chain's CDR3 is CASTKIAGRGEKLFF. The CDR3 coding sequence is TGTGCCAGCACTAAAATCGCTGGGAGGGGGGAAAAACTGTTTTTT. The rearrangement uses TRBV28 and TRBJ1-4, with D tentatively TRBD1 (6 bases). Germline CDR1 reads MDHEN; CDR2 reads SYDVKM. CDR3 length: 15 amino acids. V lost 7 bases and J lost 8, with 20 bases in between.

This chain uses TRBV30 with TRBJ2-1; 10 bases are a match to TRBD2. V lost 7 bases, J lost 4 bases, and 10 bases stayed unmatched. Germline CDR1 is GTSNPN and CDR2 is SVGIG (reference sequence). There are 15 residues in the CDR3. CDR3 in DNA: TGTGCCTTCCACCGGGGGACTAGCGTGTACAATGAGCAGTTCTTC. It encodes CAFHRGTSVYNEQFF.

The chain combines TRBV4-1 with TRBJ1-3; no definite D call. Germline CDR1 and CDR2: MGHRA and YSYEKL. Trimming took 4 bases from V and 0 from J, leaving 16 bases between them. This CDR3 spans 17 amino acids. CDR3 nucleotides: TGCGCCAGCAGCCTTAATGGAGGCTCACTCTCTGGAAACACCATATATTTT. Protein product: CASSLNGGSLSGNTIYF.

The chain combines TRBV7-2 with TRBJ2-7; weak D call: TRBD2 (5 bases). V shed 5 bases and J shed 3 bases, with 11 bases lying between them. The CDR3 has 13 residues. Per the germline V gene, CDR1 is SGHTA and CDR2 is FQGNSA. The CDR3 DNA follows: TGTGCCAGCAGCCCACACGGGGTCTACGAGCAGTACTTC. As protein: CASSPHGVYEQYF. Using reference TRBV7-2 and TRBJ2-7 for the parts outside the CDR3, the full variable domain is GAGVSQSPSNKVTEKGKDVELRCDPISGHTALYWYRQSLGQGLEFLIYFQGNSAPDKSGLPSDRFSAERTGGSVSTLTIQRTQQEDSAVYLCASSPHGVYEQYFGPGTRLTVT.

The chain joins TRBV7-6 to TRBJ2-7; 7 bases match TRBD1. The CDR3 covers 14 residues. V dropped 5 bases and J dropped 0; count of bases not matched to a gene: 4. Germline lookup yields CDR1 SGHVS and CDR2 FNYEAQ. The CDR3 sequence is CASSTGTASYEQYF. DNA of the CDR3: TGTGCCAGCAGCACCGGGACAGCCTCCTACGAGCAGTACTTC.

The chain recombines TRBV4-1 with TRBJ1-5, with 8 bases lining up with TRBD1. Germline lookup yields CDR1 MGHRA and CDR2 YSYEKL. Trimming took 0 bases from V and 0 from J; bases not matched to a gene: 16. The CDR3 totals 21 residues. CDR3 nucleotide sequence: TGCGCCAGCAGCCAAGATTCGGGCCGGGACAGGCAGCCGAATAGCAATCAGCCCCAGCATTTT. Translating it yields CASSQDSGRDRQPNSNQPQHF.

This clone was detected once. The chain uses TRBV18 and TRBJ2-3, with unresolved D. V shed 1 base and J shed 8 bases, with 16 bases lying between them. The CDR3 has 15 amino acids. Germline CDR1 KGHSH, CDR2 LQKENI. The CDR3 sequence: CASSPRTATSGTQYF. The CDR3 DNA reads TGTGCCAGCTCACCACGAACTGCCACCTCGGGTACGCAGTATTTT.

The chain uses TRBV27 and TRBJ2-2, with a weak D call TRBD1 (6 bases). Looked up from germline, CDR1 is MNHEY and CDR2 is SMNVEV (reference sequence). The CDR3 contains 14 residues. V was trimmed by 4 bases and J by 6 bases, leaving 12 bases between them. CDR3 DNA: TGTGCCAGCAGTTGGGGGCGCCTAGCCGGGGAGCTGTTTTTT. It encodes CASSWGRLAGELFF.

This chain links TRBV18 with TRBJ1-1; D not certain. The V gene's germline CDR1 is KGHSH and CDR2 LQKENI. The CDR3 covers 13 residues. The V end lost 2 bases, the J end lost 6 bases, and 10 bases lay between the germline ends. The chain's CDR3 is CASSPSDWSEAFF. Here the CDR3 DNA reads TGTGCCAGCTCACCATCTGACTGGTCTGAAGCTTTCTTT.